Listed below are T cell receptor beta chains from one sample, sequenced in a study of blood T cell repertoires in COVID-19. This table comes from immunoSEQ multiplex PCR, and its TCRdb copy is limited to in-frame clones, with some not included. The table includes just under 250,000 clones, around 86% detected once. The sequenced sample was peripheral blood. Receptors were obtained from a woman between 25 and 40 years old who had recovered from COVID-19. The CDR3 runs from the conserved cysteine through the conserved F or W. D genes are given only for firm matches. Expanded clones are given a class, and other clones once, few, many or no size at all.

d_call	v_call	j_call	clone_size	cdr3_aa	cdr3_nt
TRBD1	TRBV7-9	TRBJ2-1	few	CASSLGDRGSYNEQFF	TGTGCCAGCAGCTTAGGGGACAGGGGATCCTACAATGAGCAGTTCTTC
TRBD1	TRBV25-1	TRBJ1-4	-	CASSDWTGTNEKLFF	TGTGCCAGCAGTGATTGGACAGGTACTAATGAAAAACTGTTTTTT
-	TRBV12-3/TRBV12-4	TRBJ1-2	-	CASSNNRVGYTF	TGTGCCAGCAGTAATAACAGGGTCGGCTACACCTTC
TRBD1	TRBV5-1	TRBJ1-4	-	CASSLGRTGGDEKLFF	TGCGCCAGCAGCTTGGGAAGGACAGGGGGCGACGAAAAACTGTTTTTT
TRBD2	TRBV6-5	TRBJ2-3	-	CASSFGAGGGTDTQYF	TGTGCCAGCAGTTTTGGGGCGGGAGGAGGCACAGATACGCAGTATTTT
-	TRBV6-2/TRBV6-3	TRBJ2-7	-	CASSSRSRRPREQYF	TGTGCCAGCAGTTCCCGGAGCAGGAGGCCCCGGGAGCAGTACTTC
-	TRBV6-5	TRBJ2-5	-	CASSWRGTGETQYF	TGTGCCAGCAGCTGGCGGGGAACTGGCGAGACCCAGTACTTC
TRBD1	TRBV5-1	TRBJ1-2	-	CASSAYRGELPSYTF	TGCGCCAGCAGCGCCTACAGGGGGGAGCTCCCCAGCTACACCTTC
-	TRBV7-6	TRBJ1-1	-	CASSRGPDGTEAFF	TGTGCCAGCAGTCGCGGGCCAGACGGGACTGAAGCTTTCTTT
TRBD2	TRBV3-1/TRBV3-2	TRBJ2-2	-	CASSQTSGGPNTGELFF	TGTGCCAGCAGCCAGACTAGCGGGGGTCCGAACACCGGGGAGCTGTTTTTT
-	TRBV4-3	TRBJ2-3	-	CASSHLGRTDTQYF	TGCGCCAGCAGCCACCTTGGCCGCACAGATACGCAGTATTTT
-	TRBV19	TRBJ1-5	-	CASSRWGQQSNSNQPQHF	TGTGCCAGTAGTCGTTGGGGGCAACAGAGTAATAGCAATCAGCCCCAGCATTTT
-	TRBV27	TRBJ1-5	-	CASSHSNQPQHF	TGTGCCAGCAGTCATAGCAATCAGCCCCAGCATTTT
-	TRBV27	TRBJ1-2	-	CASSFRASYGYTF	TGTGCCAGCAGTTTCAGGGCGTCCTATGGCTACACCTTC
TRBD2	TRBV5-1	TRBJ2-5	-	CASSLSGGRQETQYF	TGCGCCAGCAGCCTTAGCGGGGGAAGGCAAGAGACCCAGTACTTC
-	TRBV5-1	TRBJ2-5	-	CASSGGTSNGETQYF	TGCGCCAGCAGCGGCGGGACTTCTAATGGAGAGACCCAGTACTTC
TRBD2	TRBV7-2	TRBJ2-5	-	CASSPWTSIGETQYF	TGTGCCAGCAGCCCGTGGACTAGCATCGGAGAGACCCAGTACTTC
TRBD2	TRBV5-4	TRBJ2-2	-	CASSQSAGGLTGELFF	TGTGCCAGCAGCCAATCAGCGGGGGGGTTGACCGGGGAGCTGTTTTTT
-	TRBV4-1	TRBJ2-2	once	CASSLRDYTGELFF	TGCGCCAGCAGCCTCCGGGACTACACCGGGGAGCTGTTTTTT
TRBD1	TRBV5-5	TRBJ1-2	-	CASTLAGGASGYTF	TGTGCCAGCACCCTTGCAGGGGGCGCATCCGGCTACACCTTC
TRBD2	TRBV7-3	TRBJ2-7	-	CASSFTSGAPYEQYF	TGTGCCAGCAGCTTTACGAGCGGGGCCCCCTACGAGCAGTACTTC
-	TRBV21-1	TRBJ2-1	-	CASSSPGEGGGVDEQFF	TGTGCCAGCAGCTCCCCCGGCGAAGGCGGGGGGGTTGATGAGCAGTTCTTC
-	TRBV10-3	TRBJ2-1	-	CAISESIYNEQFF	TGTGCCATCAGTGAGTCTATATACAATGAGCAGTTCTTC
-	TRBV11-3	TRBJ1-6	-	CASSLDGGDLGNSPLHF	TGTGCCAGCAGCTTAGATGGGGGGGATTTGGGGAATTCACCCCTCCACTTT
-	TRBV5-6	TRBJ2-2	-	CASEPTRVGGELFF	TGTGCCAGCGAGCCGACCAGGGTCGGCGGGGAGCTGTTTTTT
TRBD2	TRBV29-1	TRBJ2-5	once	CSVGILGGLRQETQYF	TGCAGCGTGGGGATATTGGGGGGGTTGCGTCAGGAGACCCAGTACTTC
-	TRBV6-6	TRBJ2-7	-	CASSAIVGEQYF	TGTGCCAGCAGCGCTATAGTCGGGGAGCAGTACTTC
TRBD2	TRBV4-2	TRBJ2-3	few	CASSQRGGPLSDTQYF	TGTGCCAGCAGCCAACGGGGGGGCCCTCTATCGGATACGCAGTATTTT
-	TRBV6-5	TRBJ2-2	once	CASSEGAGELFF	TGTGCCAGCTCCGAGGGTGCCGGGGAGCTGTTTTTT
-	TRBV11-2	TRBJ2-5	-	CASSLGGGAEETQYF	TGTGCCAGCAGCTTAGGTGGGGGGGCGGAAGAGACCCAGTACTTC
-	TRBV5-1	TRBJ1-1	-	CASSLKGVRNTEAFF	TGCGCCAGCAGCCTTAAAGGGGTCCGGAACACTGAAGCTTTCTTT
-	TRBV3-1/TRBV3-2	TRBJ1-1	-	CASSRTGTPNTEAFF	TGTGCCAGCAGCCGGACCGGGACACCAAACACTGAAGCTTTCTTT
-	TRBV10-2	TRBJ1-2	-	CASRGGRDGYTF	TGCGCCAGCCGAGGGGGGAGGGATGGCTACACCTTC
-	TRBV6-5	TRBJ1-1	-	CAGLTALNTEAFF	TGTGCCGGGTTGACAGCTCTGAACACTGAAGCTTTCTTT
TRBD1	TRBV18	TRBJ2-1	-	CASSKRQGISYNEQFF	TGTGCCAGCTCAAAACGACAGGGGATTTCCTACAATGAGCAGTTCTTC
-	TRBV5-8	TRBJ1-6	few	CASSGQNSPLHF	TGTGCCAGCAGCGGACAGAATTCACCCCTCCACTTT
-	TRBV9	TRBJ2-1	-	CASSVEEGHHNEQFF	TGTGCCAGCAGCGTAGAGGAGGGGCACCACAATGAGCAGTTCTTC
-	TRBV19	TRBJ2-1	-	CASRVGGARSYNEQFF	TGTGCCAGTAGGGTAGGCGGGGCGCGCTCCTACAATGAGCAGTTCTTC
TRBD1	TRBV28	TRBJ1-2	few	CASSPGQGLRLYGYTF	TGTGCCAGCAGTCCGGGACAGGGGCTTCGCCTCTATGGCTACACCTTC
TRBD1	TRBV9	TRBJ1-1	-	CASSVGGTGLTEAFF	TGTGCCAGCAGCGTAGGTGGGACAGGGCTTACTGAAGCTTTCTTT